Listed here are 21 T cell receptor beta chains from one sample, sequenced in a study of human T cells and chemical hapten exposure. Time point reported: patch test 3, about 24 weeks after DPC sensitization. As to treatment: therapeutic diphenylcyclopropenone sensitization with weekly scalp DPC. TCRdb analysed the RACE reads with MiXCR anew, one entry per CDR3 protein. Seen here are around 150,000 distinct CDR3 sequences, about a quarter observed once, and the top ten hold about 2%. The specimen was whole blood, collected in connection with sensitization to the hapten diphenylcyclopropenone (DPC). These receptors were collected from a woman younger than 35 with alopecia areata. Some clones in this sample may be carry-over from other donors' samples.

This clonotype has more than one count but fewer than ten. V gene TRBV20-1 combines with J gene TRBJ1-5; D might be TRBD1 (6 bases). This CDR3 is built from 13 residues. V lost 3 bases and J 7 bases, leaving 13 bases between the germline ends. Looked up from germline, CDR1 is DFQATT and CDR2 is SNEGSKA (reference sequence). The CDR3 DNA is TGCAGTGCTAGCCGCGACAGGCCCCAGCCCCAGCATTTT. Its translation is CSASRDRPQPQHF.

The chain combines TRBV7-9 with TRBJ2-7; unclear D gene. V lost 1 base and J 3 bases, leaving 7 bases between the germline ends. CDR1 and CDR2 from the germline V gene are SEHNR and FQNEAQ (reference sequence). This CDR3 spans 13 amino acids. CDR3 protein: CASSLEQYYEQYF. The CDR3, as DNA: TGTGCCAGCAGCTTAGAACAGTACTACGAGCAGTACTTC.

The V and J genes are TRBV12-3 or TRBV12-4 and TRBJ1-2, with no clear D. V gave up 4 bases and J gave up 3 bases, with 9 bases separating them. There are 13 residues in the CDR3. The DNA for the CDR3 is TGTGCCAGCAGTTCACAGATGGACTATGGCTACACCTTC. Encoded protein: CASSSQMDYGYTF.

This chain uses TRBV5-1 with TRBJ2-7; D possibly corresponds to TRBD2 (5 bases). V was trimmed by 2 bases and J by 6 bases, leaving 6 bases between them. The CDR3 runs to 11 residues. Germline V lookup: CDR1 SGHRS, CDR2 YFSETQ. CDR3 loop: CASSFEGEQYF. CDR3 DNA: TGCGCCAGCAGCTTTGAGGGCGAGCAGTACTTC.

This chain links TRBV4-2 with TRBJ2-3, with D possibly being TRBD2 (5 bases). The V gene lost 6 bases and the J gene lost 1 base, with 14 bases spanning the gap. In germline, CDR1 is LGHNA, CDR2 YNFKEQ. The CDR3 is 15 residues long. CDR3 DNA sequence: TGTGCCAGCAGTCCTGAAGCGAGGGGCACAGATACGCAGTATTTT. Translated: CASSPEARGTDTQYF.

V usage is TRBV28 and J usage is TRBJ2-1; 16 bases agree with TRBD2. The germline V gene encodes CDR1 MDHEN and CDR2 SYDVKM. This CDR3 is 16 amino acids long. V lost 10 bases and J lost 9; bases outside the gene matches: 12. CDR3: CATEPGLAGGSGEQFF. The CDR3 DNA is TGTGCCACCGAACCGGGACTAGCGGGGGGGTCCGGTGAGCAGTTCTTC. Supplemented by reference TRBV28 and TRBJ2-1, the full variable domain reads DVKVTQSSRYLVKRTGEKVFLECVQDMDHENMFWYRQDPGLGLRLIYFSYDVKMKEKGDIPEGYSVSREKKERFSLILESASTNQTSMYLCATEPGLAGGSGEQFFGPGTRLTVL.

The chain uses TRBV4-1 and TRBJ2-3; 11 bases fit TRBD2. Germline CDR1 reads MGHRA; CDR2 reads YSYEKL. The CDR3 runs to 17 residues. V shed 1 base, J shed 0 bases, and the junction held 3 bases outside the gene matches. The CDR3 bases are TGCGCCAGCAGCCAAGCATGGACTAGCGGGAGCACAGATACGCAGTATTTT. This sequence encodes CASSQAWTSGSTDTQYF.

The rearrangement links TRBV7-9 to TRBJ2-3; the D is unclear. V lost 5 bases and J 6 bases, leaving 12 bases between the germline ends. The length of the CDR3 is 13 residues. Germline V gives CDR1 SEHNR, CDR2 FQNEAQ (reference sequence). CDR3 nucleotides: TGTGCCAGCAGCCGACACTTATCCGATACGCAGTATTTT. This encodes CASSRHLSDTQYF.

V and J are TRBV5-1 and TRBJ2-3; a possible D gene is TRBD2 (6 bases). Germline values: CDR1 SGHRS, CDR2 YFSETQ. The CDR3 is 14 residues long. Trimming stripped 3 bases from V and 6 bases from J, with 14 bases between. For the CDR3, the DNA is TGCGCCAGCAGCTCGGGACTCCTCCACGATACGCAGTATTTT. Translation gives CASSSGLLHDTQYF. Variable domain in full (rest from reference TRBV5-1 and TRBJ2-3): KAGVTQTPRYLIKTRGQQVTLSCSPISGHRSVSWYQQTPGQGLQFLFEYFSETQRNKGNFPGRFSGRQFSNSRSEMNVSTLELGDSALYLCASSSGLLHDTQYFGPGTRLTVL.

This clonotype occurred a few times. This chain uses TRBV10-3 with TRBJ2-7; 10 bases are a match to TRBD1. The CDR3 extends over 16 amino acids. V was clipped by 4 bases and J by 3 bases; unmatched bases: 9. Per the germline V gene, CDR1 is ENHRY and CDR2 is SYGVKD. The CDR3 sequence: CAISAGTGEYYYEQYF. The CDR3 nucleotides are TGTGCCATCAGTGCCGGGACAGGGGAGTACTACTACGAGCAGTACTTC.

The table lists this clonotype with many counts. The CDR3 region has the DNA TGTGCCAGCAGTTTGAGGGGTCAGGCGAACACCGGGGAGCTGTTTTTT. Its protein product is CASSLRGQANTGELFF. The rearrangement links TRBV12-3 or TRBV12-4 to TRBJ2-2; the D call may be TRBD1 or TRBD2 (5 bases each). This CDR3 is built from 16 residues. Between the trimmed V and J ends, which lost 3 bases and 0 bases, there was a span of 11 bases.

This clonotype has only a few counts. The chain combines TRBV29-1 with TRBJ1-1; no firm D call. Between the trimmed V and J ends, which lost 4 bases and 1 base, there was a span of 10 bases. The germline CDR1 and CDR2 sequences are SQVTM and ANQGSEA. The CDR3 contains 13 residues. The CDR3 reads CSVAWSPNTEAFF. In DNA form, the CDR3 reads TGCAGCGTTGCATGGTCCCCGAACACTGAAGCTTTCTTT.

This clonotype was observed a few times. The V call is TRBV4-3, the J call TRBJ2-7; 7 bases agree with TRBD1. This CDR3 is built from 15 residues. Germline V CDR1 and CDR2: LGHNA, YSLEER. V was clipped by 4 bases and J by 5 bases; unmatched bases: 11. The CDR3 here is CASSLGVGGLDEQYF. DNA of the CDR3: TGCGCCAGCAGCCTTGGCGTAGGGGGCCTCGACGAGCAGTACTTC.

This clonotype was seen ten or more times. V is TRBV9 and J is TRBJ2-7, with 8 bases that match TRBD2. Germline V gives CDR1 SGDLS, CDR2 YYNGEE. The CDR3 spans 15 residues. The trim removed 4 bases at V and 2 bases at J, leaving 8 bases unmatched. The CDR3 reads CASSTRAGDPYEQYF. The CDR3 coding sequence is TGTGCCAGCAGCACACGAGCGGGAGACCCCTACGAGCAGTACTTC.

CDR3 loop: CASSLGRTAEQYF. The CDR3 bases are TGCGCCAGCAGCTTGGGGCGGACAGCCGAGCAGTACTTC. The rearrangement links TRBV5-1 to TRBJ2-7, with D perhaps TRBD1 (6 bases). The length of the CDR3 is 13 residues. Between the trimmed V and J ends, which lost 0 bases and 6 bases, there was a span of 10 bases. The germline V gene has CDR1 SGHRS and CDR2 YFSETQ.

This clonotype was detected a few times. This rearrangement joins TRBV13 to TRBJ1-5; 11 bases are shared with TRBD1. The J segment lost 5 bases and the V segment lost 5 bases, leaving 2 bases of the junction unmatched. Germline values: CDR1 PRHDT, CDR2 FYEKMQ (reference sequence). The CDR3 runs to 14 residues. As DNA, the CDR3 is TGTGCCAGCAGCGGACAGGGGGCAGATCAGCCCCAGCATTTT. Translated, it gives CASSGQGADQPQHF.

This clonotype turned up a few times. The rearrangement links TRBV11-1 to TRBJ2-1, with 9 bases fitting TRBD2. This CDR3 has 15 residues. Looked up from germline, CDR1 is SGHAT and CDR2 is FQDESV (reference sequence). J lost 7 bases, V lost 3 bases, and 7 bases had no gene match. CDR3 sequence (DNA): TGTGCCAGCAGCTTTTCGGCTAGCGGGATAAATGAGCAGTTCTTC. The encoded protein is CASSFSASGINEQFF.

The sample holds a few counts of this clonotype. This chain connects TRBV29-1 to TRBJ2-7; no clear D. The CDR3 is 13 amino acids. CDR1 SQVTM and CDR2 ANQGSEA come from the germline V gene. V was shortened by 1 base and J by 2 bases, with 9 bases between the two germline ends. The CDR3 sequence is CSVEGQETYEQYF. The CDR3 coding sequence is TGCAGCGTTGAAGGGCAAGAAACCTACGAGCAGTACTTC.

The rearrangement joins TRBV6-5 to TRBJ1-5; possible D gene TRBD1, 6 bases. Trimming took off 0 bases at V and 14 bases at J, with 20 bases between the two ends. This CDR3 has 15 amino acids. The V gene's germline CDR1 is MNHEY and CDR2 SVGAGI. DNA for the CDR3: TGTGCCAGCAGTTACTCGAGAGGGGAAGGGGGGAGGAAGCATTTT. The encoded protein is CASSYSRGEGGRKHF.

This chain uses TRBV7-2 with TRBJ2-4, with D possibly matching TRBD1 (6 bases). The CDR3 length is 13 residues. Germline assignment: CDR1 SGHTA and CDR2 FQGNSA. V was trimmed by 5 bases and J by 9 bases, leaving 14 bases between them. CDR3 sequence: CASSGTLRGIQYF. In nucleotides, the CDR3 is TGTGCCAGCAGCGGGACCCTCAGGGGCATTCAGTACTTC.

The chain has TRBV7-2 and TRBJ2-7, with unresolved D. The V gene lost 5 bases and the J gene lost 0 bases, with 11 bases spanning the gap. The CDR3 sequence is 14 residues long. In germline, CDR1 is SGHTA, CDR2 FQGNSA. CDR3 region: CASSPVPSSYEQYF. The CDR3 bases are TGTGCCAGCAGCCCAGTACCCTCCTCCTACGAGCAGTACTTC.